This T cell receptor (beta chain) is drawn from a study of blood T cell repertoires in COVID-19. V was clipped by 4 bases and J by 0 bases, with 9 bases between them. The CDR3 loop spans 14 amino acids. CDR1 and CDR2 (germline): MGHDK, SYGVNS. TCRdb keeps only in-frame clones here, not all; method: immunoSEQ multiplex PCR. The table shows about 110,000 clones, with 60% to 80% occurring only once. This clonotype was sampled from an elderly woman with active or convalescent COVID-19. Sample: peripheral blood. The chain employs TRBV25-1 and TRBJ1-2; a weak D match, TRBD1 (6 bases). The CDR3 DNA sequence: TGTGCCAGCAGTGTGACAGGTTCTAACTATGGCTACACCTTC. Its translation is CASSVTGSNYGYTF.